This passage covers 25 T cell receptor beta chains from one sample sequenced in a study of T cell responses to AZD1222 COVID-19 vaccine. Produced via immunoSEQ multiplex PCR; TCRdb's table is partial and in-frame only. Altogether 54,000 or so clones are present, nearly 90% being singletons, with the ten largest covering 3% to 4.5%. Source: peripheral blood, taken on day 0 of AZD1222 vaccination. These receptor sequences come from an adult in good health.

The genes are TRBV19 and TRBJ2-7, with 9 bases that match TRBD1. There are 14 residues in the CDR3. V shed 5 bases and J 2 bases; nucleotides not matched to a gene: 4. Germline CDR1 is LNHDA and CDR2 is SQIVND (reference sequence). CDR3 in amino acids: CASSRQGGPYEQYF. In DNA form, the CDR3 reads TGTGCCAGTAGTCGACAGGGGGGCCCCTACGAGCAGTACTTC.

The CDR3 coding sequence is TGTGCCAGCAGCTTTAGCCAAGATACGCAGTATTTT. This sequence encodes CASSFSQDTQYF. The chain employs TRBV7-9 and TRBJ2-3; no reliable D call. Germline CDR1 and CDR2: SEHNR and FQNEAQ (reference sequence). The CDR3 totals 12 residues. Trimming shortened V by 3 bases and J by 5 bases, and 6 bases separated the two germline ends. The whole variable domain, filled in from reference TRBV7-9 and TRBJ2-3, reads DTGVSQNPRHKITKRGQNVTFRCDPISEHNRLYWYRQTLGQGPEFLTYFQNEAQLEKSRLLSDRFSAERPKGSFSTLEIQRTEQGDSAMYLCASSFSQDTQYFGPGTRLTVL.

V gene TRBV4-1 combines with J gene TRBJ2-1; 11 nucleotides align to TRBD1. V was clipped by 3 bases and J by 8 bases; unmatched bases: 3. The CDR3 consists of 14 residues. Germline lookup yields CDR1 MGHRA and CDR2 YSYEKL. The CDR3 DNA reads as TGCGCCAGCAGCCACTGGACAGGGGGCGATGAGCAGTTCTTC. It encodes CASSHWTGGDEQFF.

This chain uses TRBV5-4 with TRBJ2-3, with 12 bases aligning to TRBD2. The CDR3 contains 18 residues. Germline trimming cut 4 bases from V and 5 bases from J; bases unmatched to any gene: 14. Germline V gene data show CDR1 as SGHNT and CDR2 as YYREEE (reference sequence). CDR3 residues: CASSLAVTSGGGGDTQYF. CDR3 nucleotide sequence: TGTGCCAGCAGCCTGGCGGTGACTAGCGGGGGAGGTGGAGATACGCAGTATTTT.

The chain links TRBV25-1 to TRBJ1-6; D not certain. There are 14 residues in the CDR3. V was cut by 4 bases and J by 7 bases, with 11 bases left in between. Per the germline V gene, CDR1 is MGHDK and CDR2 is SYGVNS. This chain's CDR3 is CASSGEGWNSPLHF. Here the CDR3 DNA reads TGTGCCAGCAGTGGCGAGGGTTGGAATTCACCCCTCCACTTT.

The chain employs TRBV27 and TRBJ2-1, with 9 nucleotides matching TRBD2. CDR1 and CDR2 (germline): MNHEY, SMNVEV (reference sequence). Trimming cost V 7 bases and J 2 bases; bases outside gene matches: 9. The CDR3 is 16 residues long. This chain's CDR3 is CASTATSGAAYNEQFF. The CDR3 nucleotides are TGTGCCAGCACCGCGACTAGCGGTGCCGCCTACAATGAGCAGTTCTTC.

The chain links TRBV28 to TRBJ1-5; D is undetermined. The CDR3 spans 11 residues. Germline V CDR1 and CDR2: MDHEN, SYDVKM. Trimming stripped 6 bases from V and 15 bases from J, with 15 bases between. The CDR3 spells CASSAADPPHF. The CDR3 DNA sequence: TGTGCCAGCAGCGCGGCCGATCCACCGCATTTT.

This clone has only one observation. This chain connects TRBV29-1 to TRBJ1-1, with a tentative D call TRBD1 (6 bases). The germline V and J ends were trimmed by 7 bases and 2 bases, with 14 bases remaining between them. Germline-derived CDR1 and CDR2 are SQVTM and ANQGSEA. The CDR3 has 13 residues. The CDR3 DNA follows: TGCAGCGCTCCGGGACAACTAAACACTGAAGCTTTCTTT. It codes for CSAPGQLNTEAFF.

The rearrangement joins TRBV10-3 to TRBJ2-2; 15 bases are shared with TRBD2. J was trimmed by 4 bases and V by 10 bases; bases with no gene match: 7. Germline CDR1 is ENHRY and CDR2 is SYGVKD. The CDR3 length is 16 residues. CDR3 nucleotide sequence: TGTGCCACTGGACTAGCGGGGGGGCCGGGCACCGGGGAGCTGTTTTTT. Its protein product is CATGLAGGPGTGELFF.

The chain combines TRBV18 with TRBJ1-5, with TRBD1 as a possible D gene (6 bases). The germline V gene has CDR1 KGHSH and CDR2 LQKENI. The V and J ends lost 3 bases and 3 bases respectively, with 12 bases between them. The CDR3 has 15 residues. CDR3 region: CASSPGQGNNQPQHF. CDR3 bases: TGTGCCAGCTCACCGGGGCAGGGGAACAATCAGCCCCAGCATTTT.

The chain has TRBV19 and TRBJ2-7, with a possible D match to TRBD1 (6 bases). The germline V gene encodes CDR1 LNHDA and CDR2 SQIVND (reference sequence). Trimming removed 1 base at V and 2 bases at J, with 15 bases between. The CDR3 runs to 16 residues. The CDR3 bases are TGTGCCAGTAGTATAGTTCTGGGACATGGAACCTACGAGCAGTACTTC. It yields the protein CASSIVLGHGTYEQYF.

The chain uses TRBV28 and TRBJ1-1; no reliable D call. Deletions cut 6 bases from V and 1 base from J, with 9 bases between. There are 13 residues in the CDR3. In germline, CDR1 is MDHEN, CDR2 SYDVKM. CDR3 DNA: TGTGCCAGCAGGCCCCCTGAGAACACTGAAGCTTTCTTT. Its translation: CASRPPENTEAFF.

The CDR3: CASGRGTGVPHEQYF. In DNA, the CDR3 is TGTGCCAGCGGACGCGGGACAGGGGTCCCCCACGAGCAGTACTTC. The rearrangement joins TRBV12-1 to TRBJ2-7; the listed D gene, TRBD1, was not tested against the DNA. TRBV12-1 is termed a pseudogene. CDR3 length: 15 amino acids.

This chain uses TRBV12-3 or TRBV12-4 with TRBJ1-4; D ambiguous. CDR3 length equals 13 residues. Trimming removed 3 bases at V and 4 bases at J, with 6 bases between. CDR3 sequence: CASSLGNNEKLFF. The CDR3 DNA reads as TGTGCCAGCAGTTTGGGCAATAATGAAAAACTGTTTTTT.

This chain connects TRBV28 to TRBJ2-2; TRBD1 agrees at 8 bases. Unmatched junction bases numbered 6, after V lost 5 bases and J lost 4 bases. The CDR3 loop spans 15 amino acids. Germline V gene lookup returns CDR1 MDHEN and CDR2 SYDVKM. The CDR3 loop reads CASSTGQDGTGELFF. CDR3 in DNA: TGTGCCAGCAGTACGGGACAGGATGGCACCGGGGAGCTGTTTTTT.

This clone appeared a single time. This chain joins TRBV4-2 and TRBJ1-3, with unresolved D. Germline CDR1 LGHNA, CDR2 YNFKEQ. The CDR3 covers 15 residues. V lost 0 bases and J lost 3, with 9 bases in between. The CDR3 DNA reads TGTGCCAGCAGCCAAGATTGGGTTGGTGGAAACACCATATATTTT. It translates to CASSQDWVGGNTIYF.

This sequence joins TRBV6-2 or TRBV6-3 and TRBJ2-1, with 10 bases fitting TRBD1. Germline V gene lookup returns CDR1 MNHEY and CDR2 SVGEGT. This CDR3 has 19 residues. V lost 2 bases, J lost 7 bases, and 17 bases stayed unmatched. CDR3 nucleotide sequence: TGTGCCAGCAGTTACGACCTCTGGACAGGGGGTCGCTTTGAAAATGAGCAGTTCTTC. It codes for CASSYDLWTGGRFENEQFF.

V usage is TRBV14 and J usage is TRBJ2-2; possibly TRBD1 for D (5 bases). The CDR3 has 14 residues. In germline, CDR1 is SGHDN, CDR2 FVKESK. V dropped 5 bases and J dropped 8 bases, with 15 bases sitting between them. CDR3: CASSKDMAMGELFF. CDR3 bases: TGTGCCAGCAGCAAGGACATGGCCATGGGGGAGCTGTTTTTT. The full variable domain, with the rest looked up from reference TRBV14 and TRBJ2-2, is EAGVTQFPSHSVIEKGQTVTLRCDPISGHDNLYWYRRVMGKEIKFLLHFVKESKQDESGMPNNRFLAERTGGTYSTLKVQPAELEDSGVYFCASSKDMAMGELFFGEGSRLTVL.

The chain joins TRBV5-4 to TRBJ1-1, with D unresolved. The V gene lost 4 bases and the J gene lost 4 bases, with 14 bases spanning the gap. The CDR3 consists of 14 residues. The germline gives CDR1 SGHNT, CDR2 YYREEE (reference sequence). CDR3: CASSVDAKGTEAFF. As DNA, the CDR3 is TGTGCCAGCAGCGTCGACGCGAAGGGCACTGAAGCTTTCTTT.

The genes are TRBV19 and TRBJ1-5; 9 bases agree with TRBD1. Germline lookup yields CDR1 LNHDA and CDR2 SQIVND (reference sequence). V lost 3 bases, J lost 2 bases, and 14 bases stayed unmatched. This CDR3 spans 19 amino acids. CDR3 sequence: CASSIRGQGPNLGNQPQHF. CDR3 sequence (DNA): TGTGCCAGTAGTATCAGGGGACAGGGTCCTAATTTGGGCAATCAGCCCCAGCATTTT.

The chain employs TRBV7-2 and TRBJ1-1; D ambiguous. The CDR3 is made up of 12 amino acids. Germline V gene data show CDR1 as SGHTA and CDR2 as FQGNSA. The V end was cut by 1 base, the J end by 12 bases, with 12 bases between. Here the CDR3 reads CASSLESPKPFF. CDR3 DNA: TGTGCCAGCAGCTTAGAGTCTCCGAAGCCTTTCTTT.

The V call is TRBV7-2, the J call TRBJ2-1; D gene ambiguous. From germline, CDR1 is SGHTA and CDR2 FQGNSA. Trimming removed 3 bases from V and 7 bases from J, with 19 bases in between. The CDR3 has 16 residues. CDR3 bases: TGTGCCAGCAGCTTGAGTTTCCAGGTGGGTAGGAATGAGCAGTTCTTC. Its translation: CASSLSFQVGRNEQFF.

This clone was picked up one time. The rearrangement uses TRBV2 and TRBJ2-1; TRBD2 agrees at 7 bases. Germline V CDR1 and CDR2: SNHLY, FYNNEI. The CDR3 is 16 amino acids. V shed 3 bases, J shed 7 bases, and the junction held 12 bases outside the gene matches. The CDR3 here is CASSDLVAQGGNEQFF. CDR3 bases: TGTGCCAGCAGTGACCTGGTTGCGCAGGGAGGGAATGAGCAGTTCTTC. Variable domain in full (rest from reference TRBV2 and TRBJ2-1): EPEVTQTPSHQVTQMGQEVILRCVPISNHLYFYWYRQILGQKVEFLVSFYNNEISEKSEIFDDQFSVERPDGSNFTLKIRSTKLEDSAMYFCASSDLVAQGGNEQFFGPGTRLTVL.

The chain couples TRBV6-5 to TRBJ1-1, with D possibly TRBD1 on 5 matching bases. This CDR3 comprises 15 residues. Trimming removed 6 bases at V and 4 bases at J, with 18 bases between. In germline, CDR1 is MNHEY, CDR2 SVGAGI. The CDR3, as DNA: TGTGCCAGCAGGGGTACCGATAAGGGGATCACTGAAGCTTTCTTT. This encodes CASRGTDKGITEAFF.

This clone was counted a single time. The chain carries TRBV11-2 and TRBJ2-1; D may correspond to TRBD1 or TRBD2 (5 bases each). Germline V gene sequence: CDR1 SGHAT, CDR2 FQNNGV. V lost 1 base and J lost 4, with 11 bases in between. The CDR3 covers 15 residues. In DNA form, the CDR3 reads TGTGCCAGCAGCTTAGGGGGGTACGTATACAATGAGCAGTTCTTC. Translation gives CASSLGGYVYNEQFF.